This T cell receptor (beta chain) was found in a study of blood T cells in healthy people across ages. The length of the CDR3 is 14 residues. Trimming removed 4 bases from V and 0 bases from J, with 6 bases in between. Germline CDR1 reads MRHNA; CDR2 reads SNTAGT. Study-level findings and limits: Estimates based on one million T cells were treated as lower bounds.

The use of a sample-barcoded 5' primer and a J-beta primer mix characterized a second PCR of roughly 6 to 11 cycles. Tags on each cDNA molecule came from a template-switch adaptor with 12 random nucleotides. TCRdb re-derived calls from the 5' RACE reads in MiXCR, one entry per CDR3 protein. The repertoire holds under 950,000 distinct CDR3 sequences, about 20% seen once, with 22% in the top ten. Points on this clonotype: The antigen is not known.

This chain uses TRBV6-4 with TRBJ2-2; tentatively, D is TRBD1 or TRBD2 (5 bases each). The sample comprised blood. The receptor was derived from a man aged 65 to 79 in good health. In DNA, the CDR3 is TGTGCCAGCAGTGCGGGACCGAACACCGGGGAGCTGTTTTTT. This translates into CASSAGPNTGELFF.